The sequence of this T cell receptor beta chain was determined in a study of shared clonotypes between healthy human individuals. Notes on the study in general: Memory subsets generally showed lower estimated richness than naive subsets.

As to this clone: Its antigen is not identified.

As originally analysed: Because ImmunoSEQ provided only junction sequences with no quality scores, the filtering differed. The protocol was immunoSEQ multiplex PCR, while the TCRdb copy is restricted to in-frame clones and leaves out a portion. V, J and clone size reflect that table, while D and trimming were determined from the DNA. The table lists about 600,000 clones, 98% of them singletons. The germline V gene has CDR1 MNHEY and CDR2 SMNVEV (reference sequence). The V end was cut by 3 bases, the J end by 4 bases, with 21 bases between. CDR3 length: 17 residues. CD8 cells regarded as naive lacked CD45RO, were positively chosen for CCR7, and omitted terminally differentiated effector memory CD45RA+ cells.

The chain carries TRBV27 and TRBJ1-2, with D possibly being TRBD1 (6 bases). Sequenced material: naive CD8+ T cells sorted from blood. The origin of this receptor is a man between 25 and 39 years old in good health. The CDR3 DNA reads as TGTGCCAGCAGTTTCCAACCCGGGGGGCTCCAGTCCTATGGCTACACCTTC. Protein sequence: CASSFQPGGLQSYGYTF.